This entry describes one TCR beta chain. Its antigen is unknown. This CDR3 region has 16 residues. The germline V gene encodes CDR1 SGHTA and CDR2 FQGNSA. V dropped 5 bases and J dropped 2 bases, with 15 bases sitting between them. This specimen belongs to a study of identical twins. TCRdb re-called the 5' RACE reads through MiXCR, storing one row per CDR3 protein. The sample shows around 530,000 distinct CDR3 sequences, roughly 15% of them seen only once. Overall study results and limits: Models underestimated how often monozygotic twins shared out-of-frame TCR alpha. Weaker excess sharing between twins was seen in beta out-of-frame sequences. Fewer insertions were carried by abundant cord blood beta clonotypes, but none was seen in memory repertoires.

This same sample was also part of a study on yellow fever vaccine responses in identical twins.

The chain combines TRBV7-2 with TRBJ2-2; D may match TRBD1 or TRBD2 (5 bases each). The specimen sequenced was CD4+ T cells sorted from blood. The TCR was taken from a woman aged 18 to 35 in good health. CDR3 sequence reads: CASSLRDGINTGELFF. The CDR3 DNA sequence: TGTGCCAGCAGCCTCAGGGACGGAATTAACACCGGGGAGCTGTTTTTT.